This T cell receptor (beta chain) was documented in a study of regulatory T cells in long-lasting Graves disease. Time point described: newly diagnosed GD, antithyroid drugs for less than 3 months. Extracted PBMC RNA gave rise to the TCR library. Of note for this clonotype: Its antigen is not identified.

In building TCR beta libraries, iRepertoire HTBI primers were used together with Arm-PCR of CDR3 regions. MiXCR, run by TCRdb on the multiplex PCR reads, gives a single entry per CDR3 protein. The sample lists hundreds of thousands of distinct CDR3 sequences; roughly 14% were seen once. General study findings and limits: Persistent Graves' patients showed a TCR diversity that was lower than that of newly diagnosed ones.

The same specimen was also included in a second study, on T cells in Graves' hyperthyroidism and ophthalmopathy. According to that study: TCR CDR3 underwent first-round RT-PCR with the HTBI primer set. Model output signaled ophthalmopathy a median approximately six months ahead of onset.

This clonotype was sampled from a man aged 25 to 45 with Graves disease. The input for sequencing was peripheral blood mononuclear cells (PBMCs), taken at new diagnosis, from a patient treated with antithyroid drugs.

Here the CDR3 DNA reads TGTGCCAGCAGCTTAAAGGGGGGAGGCGCAACTAATGAAAAACTGTTTTTT. Translation gives CASSLKGGGATNEKLFF. The chain couples TRBV7-9 to TRBJ1-4; the D gene is possibly TRBD1 (6 bases). V shed 2 bases and J shed 0 bases, with 13 bases lying between them. There are 17 residues in the CDR3. Germline V CDR1 and CDR2: SEHNR, FQNEAQ (reference sequence).